The source of this T cell receptor (beta chain) is a study of beta chain features in type 1 diabetes. About this clone itself: As yet, its antigen is unknown.

Investigators reverse transcribed all isolated RNA, so they sequenced expressed TCRB transcripts. This table comes from immunoSEQ multiplex PCR, and its TCRdb copy is limited to in-frame clones, with some not included. The sample lists a few hundred thousand clones, around an eighth occurring once. General study findings and limits: The study found moderately but significantly shorter TCRB CDR3s in all four CD4+ subsets of Type 1 diabetes patients.

The TCR sequence derives from a woman under 30 with type 1 diabetes. Material for sequencing was naive CD4+ T cells from blood.

In DNA form, the CDR3 reads TGCGCCAGCAGCTCGTTAGCGGGGGCCTCCTACGAGCAGTACTTC. It specifies CASSSLAGASYEQYF. The V call is TRBV5-1, the J call TRBJ2-7; the match to TRBD2 covers 9 bases. After removal of 3 bases from V and 0 bases from J, the junction contained 4 bases not matched to a gene. Germline V lookup: CDR1 SGHRS, CDR2 YFSETQ. There are 15 residues in the CDR3. Full variable domain (missing parts from reference TRBV5-1 and TRBJ2-7): KAGVTQTPRYLIKTRGQQVTLSCSPISGHRSVSWYQQTPGQGLQFLFEYFSETQRNKGNFPGRFSGRQFSNSRSEMNVSTLELGDSALYLCASSSLAGASYEQYFGPGTRLTVT.